The 8 T cell receptor beta chains given below trace back to one sample, sequenced in a study of T cell repertoires in ileal Crohn's disease. Time point given: neoterminal ileum biopsy at postoperative endoscopy, about 6 months after surgery. The method was immunoSEQ multiplex PCR; TCRdb's version includes in-frame clones alone and lacks a portion of them. The sample has 1,900 or so clones, 83% seen once. The sequencing input was ileal tissue. Source of these receptors: an adult with Crohn's disease.

The CDR3 reads CASSHPGGRIYEQYF. The CDR3 nucleotides are TGTGCCAGCAGCCACCCTGGAGGCCGGATCTACGAGCAGTACTTC. The rearrangement joins TRBV7-9 to TRBJ2-7, with D perhaps TRBD2 (5 bases). The CDR3 has 15 amino acids. V was clipped by 5 bases and J by 3 bases, with 17 bases between them. Germline V lookup: CDR1 SEHNR, CDR2 FQNEAQ (reference sequence).

The chain links TRBV28 to TRBJ2-2; D gene unclear. Trimming pared 6 bases from V and 6 bases from J, leaving 14 bases between. The CDR3 runs to 14 residues. From germline, CDR1 is MDHEN and CDR2 SYDVKM. The CDR3 protein is CASSTVTPPGELFF. As DNA, the CDR3 is TGTGCCAGCAGCACAGTTACCCCCCCCGGGGAGCTGTTTTTT.

This clone was counted between two and nine times. This chain joins TRBV6-6 and TRBJ2-7, with D possibly being TRBD1 (6 bases). The CDR3 loop spans 14 amino acids. Germline V gene data show CDR1 as MNHNY and CDR2 as SVGAGI (reference sequence). Trimming cost V 6 bases and J 5 bases, with 17 bases left between them. CDR3 bases: TGTGCCAGCAGCCTGACCGGGACAACCGACGAGCAGTACTTC. The encoded protein is CASSLTGTTDEQYF.

A single count supports this clone. This chain connects TRBV28 to TRBJ1-2; unclear D gene. The CDR3 loop spans 14 amino acids. Trimming pared 3 bases from V and 1 base from J, leaving 9 bases between. Germline V CDR1 and CDR2: MDHEN, SYDVKM. CDR3 sequence reads: CASSFQSGNYGYTF. In DNA form, the CDR3 reads TGTGCCAGCAGTTTCCAGTCTGGTAACTATGGCTACACCTTC.

The rearrangement links TRBV6-6 to TRBJ2-3; no clear D gene. The CDR3 covers 15 residues. The germline gives CDR1 MNHNY, CDR2 SVGAGI (reference sequence). The V end lost 5 bases, the J end lost 0 bases, and 12 bases lay between the germline ends. The CDR3 region is CASSTTSSSTDTQYF. The CDR3 region has the DNA TGTGCCAGCAGTACGACATCTTCTAGCACAGATACGCAGTATTTT.

The chain has TRBV5-1 and TRBJ2-5, with 7 bases identical to TRBD1. Germline CDR1 SGHRS, CDR2 YFSETQ. This CDR3 has 14 residues. V lost 4 bases to trimming and J lost 1 base; unmatched junction nucleotides: 4. The CDR3 DNA sequence: TGCGCCAGCAGCGGCTGGGACAGCCAAGAGACCCAGTACTTC. Its translation: CASSGWDSQETQYF.

This clone has a single count. V and J are TRBV27 and TRBJ1-2; possible D gene TRBD1, 5 bases. Deletions cut 0 bases from V and 6 bases from J, with 17 bases between. There are 16 residues in the CDR3. Germline lookup yields CDR1 MNHEY and CDR2 SMNVEV (reference sequence). The CDR3 protein is CASSLSGQGPWNGYTF. The CDR3 nucleotides are TGTGCCAGCAGTTTATCTGGACAAGGGCCGTGGAATGGCTACACCTTC.

The chain recombines TRBV19 with TRBJ1-5; 10 positions agree with TRBD1. V shed 3 bases and J 4 bases; nucleotides not matched to a gene: 6. The CDR3 runs 16 residues. The germline V gene has CDR1 LNHDA and CDR2 SQIVND (reference sequence). CDR3 region: CASSMRDRGWNQPQHF. DNA for the CDR3: TGTGCCAGTAGTATGCGGGACAGGGGTTGGAATCAGCCCCAGCATTTT.